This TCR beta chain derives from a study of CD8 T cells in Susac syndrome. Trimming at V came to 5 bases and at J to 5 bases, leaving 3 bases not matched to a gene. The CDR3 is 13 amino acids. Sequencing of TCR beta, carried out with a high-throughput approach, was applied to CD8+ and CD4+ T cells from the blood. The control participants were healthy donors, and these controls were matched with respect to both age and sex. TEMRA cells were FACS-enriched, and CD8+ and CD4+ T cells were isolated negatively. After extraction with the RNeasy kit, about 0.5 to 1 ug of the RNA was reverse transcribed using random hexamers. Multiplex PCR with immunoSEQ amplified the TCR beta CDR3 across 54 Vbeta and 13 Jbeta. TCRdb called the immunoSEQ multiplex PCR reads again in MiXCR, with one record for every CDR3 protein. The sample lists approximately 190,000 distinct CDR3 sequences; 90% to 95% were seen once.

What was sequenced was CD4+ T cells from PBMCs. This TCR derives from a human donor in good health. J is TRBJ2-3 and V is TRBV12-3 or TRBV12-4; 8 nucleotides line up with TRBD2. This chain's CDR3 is CASSGGLVDTQYF. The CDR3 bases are TGTGCCAGCAGTGGGGGACTAGTAGATACGCAGTATTTT.